These 10 T cell receptor beta chains came from one sample sequenced in a study of Ad26.COV2.S vaccination and SARS-CoV-2 variants. Treatment here: around 19 received Ad26.COV2.S at low or high dose, single or two shots; a few received placebo; per-sample allocation not given. All samples were drawn on day 63, counting from the first vaccine or placebo injection. Clones were read by immunoSEQ multiplex PCR, and TCRdb kept only the in-frame ones, dropping some. The sample holds about 280,000 clones, about 90% seen once. The sequences come from peripheral blood, collected in a trial of Ad26.COV2.S vaccine versus placebo. The receptors were sampled from a person aged 18 to 65 who received the Ad26.COV2.S COVID-19 vaccine or a placebo.

The genes are TRBV3-1 (or the pseudogene TRBV3-2) and TRBJ2-1, with TRBD2 matching over 14 bases. V dropped 1 base and J dropped 0; count of bases not matched to a gene: 2. Germline loops: CDR1 LGHDT, CDR2 YNNKEL (reference sequence). CDR3 size: 18 residues. CDR3 nucleotide sequence: TGTGCCAGCAGCCAAGGACTAGCGGGAGGGAGCTCCTACAATGAGCAGTTCTTC. It yields the protein CASSQGLAGGSSYNEQFF.

The V gene is TRBV30, the J gene TRBJ1-5, with D unresolved. The CDR3 runs 14 residues. Germline V gene sequence: CDR1 GTSNPN, CDR2 SVGIG (reference sequence). The V end was cut by 4 bases, the J end by 0 bases, with 10 bases between. CDR3 amino acids: CAWTQPYSNQPQHF. The CDR3 nucleotides read TGTGCCTGGACTCAGCCTTATAGCAATCAGCCCCAGCATTTT.

V is TRBV6-5 and J is TRBJ1-1; D is possibly TRBD1 (5 bases). The CDR3 extends over 13 amino acids. Germline CDR1 and CDR2: MNHEY and SVGAGI. V gave up 9 bases and J gave up 2 bases, with 13 bases separating them. Here the CDR3 reads CASLWDLNTEAFF. The CDR3 bases are TGTGCCAGTCTGTGGGACCTTAACACTGAAGCTTTCTTT.

This clone has only a few counts. The rearrangement joins TRBV10-3 to TRBJ1-1, with D perhaps matching TRBD1 (5 bases). The germline CDR1 and CDR2 sequences are ENHRY and SYGVKD. This CDR3 contains 16 residues. V shed 0 bases and J shed 4 bases, with 15 bases lying between them. The CDR3: CAISESKQAGSTEAFF. CDR3 DNA: TGTGCCATCAGTGAGTCGAAACAGGCCGGAAGCACTGAAGCTTTCTTT.

V usage is TRBV11-2 and J usage is TRBJ2-5; possible D gene TRBD2, 7 bases. The CDR3 extends over 16 amino acids. V was cut by 5 bases and J by 5 bases, with 21 bases left in between. In germline, CDR1 is SGHAT, CDR2 FQNNGV. This CDR3 reads CASSATAAGAGETQYF. CDR3 sequence (DNA): TGTGCCAGCAGCGCGACGGCCGCGGGGGCCGGGGAGACCCAGTACTTC.

This chain connects TRBV28 to TRBJ1-5, with a tentative D call TRBD1 (5 bases). The germline V and J ends were trimmed by 2 bases and 4 bases, with 6 bases remaining between them. Looked up from germline, CDR1 is MDHEN and CDR2 is SYDVKM. The CDR3 totals 13 residues. CDR3 bases: TGTGCCAGCAGTTTAGGGACGAATCAGCCCCAGCATTTT. Protein: CASSLGTNQPQHF.

Remarks on this clone: The same CDR3 can be traced to other DNA sequences in this sample. The chain carries TRBV7-9 and TRBJ2-7; 9 bases are shared with TRBD1. Germline lookup yields CDR1 SEHNR and CDR2 FQNEAQ (reference sequence). The CDR3 covers 14 residues. V lost 1 base and J lost 5; bases outside the gene matches: 3. CDR3 protein: CASSLGTGGNEQYF. The CDR3 DNA follows: TGTGCCAGCAGCTTAGGTACAGGGGGCAACGAGCAGTACTTC.

This chain connects TRBV3-1 (or the pseudogene TRBV3-2) to TRBJ1-3, with 7 bases aligning to TRBD1. The germline V gene has CDR1 LGHDT and CDR2 YNNKEL (reference sequence). This CDR3 contains 16 residues. V was clipped by 0 bases and J by 0 bases; unmatched bases: 2. The CDR3 nucleotides read TGTGCCAGCAGCCAAGAAACAGGGGCCTCTGGAAACACCATATATTTT. Residues: CASSQETGASGNTIYF.

This clone is a singleton in its sample. The chain employs TRBV5-4 and TRBJ1-1; no firm D call. The germline V and J ends were trimmed by 0 bases and 0 bases, with 9 bases remaining between them. The CDR3 spans 15 residues. Germline V gene data show CDR1 as SGHNT and CDR2 as YYREEE (reference sequence). The CDR3 region is CASSLGRAVNTEAFF. Here the CDR3 DNA reads TGTGCCAGCAGCTTGGGGAGGGCTGTGAACACTGAAGCTTTCTTT.

This chain links TRBV30 with TRBJ1-2; tentatively, D is TRBD1 (5 bases). Deletions cut 3 bases from V and 4 bases from J, with 12 bases between. The CDR3 runs to 13 residues. Per the germline V gene, CDR1 is GTSNPN and CDR2 is SVGIG (reference sequence). The CDR3 spells CAWSFDRTYGYTF. CDR3 DNA: TGTGCCTGGAGCTTCGACAGAACCTATGGCTACACCTTC. Complete variable domain (other parts from reference TRBV30 and TRBJ1-2): SQTIHQWPATLVQPVGSPLSLECTVEGTSNPNLYWYRQAAGRGLQLLFYSVGIGQISSEVPQNLSASRPQDRQFILSSKKLLLSDSGFYLCAWSFDRTYGYTFGSGTRLTVV.